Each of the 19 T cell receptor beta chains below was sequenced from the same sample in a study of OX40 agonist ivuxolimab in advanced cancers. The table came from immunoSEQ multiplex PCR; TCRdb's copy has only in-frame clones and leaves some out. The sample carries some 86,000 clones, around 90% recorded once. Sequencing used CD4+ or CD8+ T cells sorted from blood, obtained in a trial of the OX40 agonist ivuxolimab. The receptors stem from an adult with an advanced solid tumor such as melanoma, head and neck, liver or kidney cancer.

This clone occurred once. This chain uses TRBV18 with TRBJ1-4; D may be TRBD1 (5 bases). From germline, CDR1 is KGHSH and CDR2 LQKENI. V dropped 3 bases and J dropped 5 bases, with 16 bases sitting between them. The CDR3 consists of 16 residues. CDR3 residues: CASSPRGADLNEKLFF. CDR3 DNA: TGTGCCAGCTCACCGCGAGGGGCCGACTTGAATGAAAAACTGTTTTTT.

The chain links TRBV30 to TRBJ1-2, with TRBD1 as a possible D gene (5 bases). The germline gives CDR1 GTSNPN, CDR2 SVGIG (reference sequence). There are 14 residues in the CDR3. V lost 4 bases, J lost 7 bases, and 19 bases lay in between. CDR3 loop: CAWTTNGGLGGYTF. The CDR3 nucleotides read TGTGCCTGGACCACTAATGGGGGATTGGGTGGCTACACCTTC.

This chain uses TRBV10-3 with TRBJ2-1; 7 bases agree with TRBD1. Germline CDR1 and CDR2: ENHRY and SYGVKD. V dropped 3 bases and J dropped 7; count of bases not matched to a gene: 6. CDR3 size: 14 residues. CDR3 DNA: TGTGCCATCAGTGACGGGGACAGAAATAATGAGCAGTTCTTC. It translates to CAISDGDRNNEQFF.

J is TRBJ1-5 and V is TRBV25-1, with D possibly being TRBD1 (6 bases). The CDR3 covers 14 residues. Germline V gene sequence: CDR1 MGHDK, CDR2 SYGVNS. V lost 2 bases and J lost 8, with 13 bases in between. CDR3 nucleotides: TGTGCCAGCAGTGAAGGACAGTTCAGCGAGCCCCAGCATTTT. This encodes CASSEGQFSEPQHF.

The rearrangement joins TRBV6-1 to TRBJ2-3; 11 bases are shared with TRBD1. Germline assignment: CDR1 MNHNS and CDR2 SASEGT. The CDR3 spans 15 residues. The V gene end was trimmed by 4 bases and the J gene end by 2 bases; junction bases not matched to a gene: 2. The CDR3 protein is CASSGGQGVTDTQYF. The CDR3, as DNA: TGTGCCAGCAGTGGGGGACAGGGGGTCACAGATACGCAGTATTTT.

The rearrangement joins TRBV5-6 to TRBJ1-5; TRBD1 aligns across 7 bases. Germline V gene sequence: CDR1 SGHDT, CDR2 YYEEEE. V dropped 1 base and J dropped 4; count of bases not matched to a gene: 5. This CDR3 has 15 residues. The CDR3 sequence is CASSLSRGLNQPQHF. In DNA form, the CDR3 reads TGTGCCAGCAGCTTGTCCAGGGGGTTGAATCAGCCCCAGCATTTT.

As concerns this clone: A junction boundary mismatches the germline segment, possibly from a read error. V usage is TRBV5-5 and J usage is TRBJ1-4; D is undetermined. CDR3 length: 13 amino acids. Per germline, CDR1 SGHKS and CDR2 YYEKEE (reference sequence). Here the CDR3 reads CVSSSWTNEKLFF. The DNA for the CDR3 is TGTGTCAGCAGCTCGTGGACGAATGAAAAACTGTTTTTT.

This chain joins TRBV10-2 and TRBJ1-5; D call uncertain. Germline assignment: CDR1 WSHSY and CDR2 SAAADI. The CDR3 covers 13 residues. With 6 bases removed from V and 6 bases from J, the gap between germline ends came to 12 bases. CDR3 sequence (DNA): TGCGCCAGCAGGGCCGGACCCACTCAGCCCCAGCATTTT. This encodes CASRAGPTQPQHF.

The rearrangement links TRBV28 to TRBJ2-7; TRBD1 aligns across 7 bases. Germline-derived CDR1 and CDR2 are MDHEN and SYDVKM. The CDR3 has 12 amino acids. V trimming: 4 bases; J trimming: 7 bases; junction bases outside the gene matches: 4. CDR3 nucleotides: TGTGCCAGCAGTTCGACAGGGTGGGAGCAGTACTTC. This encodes CASSSTGWEQYF.

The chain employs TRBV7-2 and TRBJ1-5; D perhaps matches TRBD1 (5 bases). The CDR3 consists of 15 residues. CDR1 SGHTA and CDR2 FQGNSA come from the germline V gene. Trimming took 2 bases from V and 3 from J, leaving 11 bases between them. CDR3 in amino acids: CASSLTRVDNQPQHF. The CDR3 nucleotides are TGTGCCAGCAGCTTAACCAGGGTGGACAATCAGCCCCAGCATTTT.

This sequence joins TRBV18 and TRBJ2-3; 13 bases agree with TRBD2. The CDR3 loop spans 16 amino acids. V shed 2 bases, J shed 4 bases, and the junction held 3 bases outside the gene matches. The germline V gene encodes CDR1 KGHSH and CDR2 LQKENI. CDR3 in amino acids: CASSPRTSGGSDTQYF. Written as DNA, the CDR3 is TGTGCCAGCTCACCAAGGACTAGCGGGGGTTCAGATACGCAGTATTTT.

CDR3 in amino acids: CASCLNPSHGSSYEQYF. DNA of the CDR3: TGTGCCAGCTGCCTCAACCCCTCACATGGGAGCTCCTACGAGCAGTACTTC. V is TRBV7-2 and J is TRBJ2-7; D might be TRBD2 (5 bases). The CDR3 extends over 17 amino acids. Germline V CDR1 and CDR2: SGHTA, FQGNSA. V shed 8 bases and J shed 0 bases, with 23 bases lying between them.

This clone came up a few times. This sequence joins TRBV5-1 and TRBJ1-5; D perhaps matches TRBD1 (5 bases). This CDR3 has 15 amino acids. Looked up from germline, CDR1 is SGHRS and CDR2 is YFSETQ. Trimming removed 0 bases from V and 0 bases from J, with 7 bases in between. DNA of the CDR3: TGCGCCAGCAGCTTGGCCGGGGGTAGCAATCAGCCCCAGCATTTT. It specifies CASSLAGGSNQPQHF. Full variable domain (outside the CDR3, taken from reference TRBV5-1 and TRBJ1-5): KAGVTQTPRYLIKTRGQQVTLSCSPISGHRSVSWYQQTPGQGLQFLFEYFSETQRNKGNFPGRFSGRQFSNSRSEMNVSTLELGDSALYLCASSLAGGSNQPQHFGDGTRLSIL.

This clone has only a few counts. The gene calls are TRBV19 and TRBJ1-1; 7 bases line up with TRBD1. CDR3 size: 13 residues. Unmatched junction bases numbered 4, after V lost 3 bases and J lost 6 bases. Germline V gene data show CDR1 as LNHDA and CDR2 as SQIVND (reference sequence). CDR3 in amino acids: CASSIPGGPEAFF. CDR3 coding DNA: TGTGCCAGTAGTATTCCAGGGGGGCCTGAAGCTTTCTTT.

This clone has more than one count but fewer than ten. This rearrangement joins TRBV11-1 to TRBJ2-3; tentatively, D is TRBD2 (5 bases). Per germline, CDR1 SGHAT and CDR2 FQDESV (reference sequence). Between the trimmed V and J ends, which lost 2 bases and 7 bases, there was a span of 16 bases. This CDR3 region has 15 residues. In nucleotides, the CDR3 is TGTGCCAGCAGCTTAAAGGTGCTAGCCTCCTATACGCAGTATTTT. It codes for CASSLKVLASYTQYF.

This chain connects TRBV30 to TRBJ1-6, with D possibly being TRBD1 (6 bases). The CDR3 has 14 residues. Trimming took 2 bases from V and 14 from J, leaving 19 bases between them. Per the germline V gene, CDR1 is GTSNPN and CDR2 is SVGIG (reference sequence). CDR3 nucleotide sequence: TGTGCCTGGAGTTTATCCGGGACACCGGAATCCCTCCACTTT. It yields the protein CAWSLSGTPESLHF.

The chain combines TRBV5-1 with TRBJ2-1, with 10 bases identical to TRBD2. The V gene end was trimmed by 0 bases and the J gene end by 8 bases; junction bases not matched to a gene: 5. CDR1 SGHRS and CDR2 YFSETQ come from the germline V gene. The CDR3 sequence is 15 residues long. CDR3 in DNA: TGCGCCAGCAGCTTGGCTAGCGGGGGTTTCGATGAGCAGTTCTTC. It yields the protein CASSLASGGFDEQFF.

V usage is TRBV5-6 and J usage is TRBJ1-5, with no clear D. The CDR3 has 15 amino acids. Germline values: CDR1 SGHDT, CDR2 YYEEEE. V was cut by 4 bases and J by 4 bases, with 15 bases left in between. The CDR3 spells CASSPLSSANQPQHF. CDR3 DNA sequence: TGTGCCAGCAGCCCCCTTTCGTCGGCGAATCAGCCCCAGCATTTT.

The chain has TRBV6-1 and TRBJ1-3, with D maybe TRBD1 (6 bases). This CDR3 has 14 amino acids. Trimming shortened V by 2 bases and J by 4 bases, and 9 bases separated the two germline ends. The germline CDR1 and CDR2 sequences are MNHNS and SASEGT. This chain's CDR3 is CASSERQGGNTIYF. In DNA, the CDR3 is TGTGCCAGCAGTGAACGGCAGGGGGGAAACACCATATATTTT.